The next 14 T cell receptor beta chains were all read from a single sample in a study of blood T cell repertoires in COVID-19. Some clones are missing from TCRdb's copy, which holds only in-frame ones; the method was immunoSEQ multiplex PCR. The repertoire holds some 80,000 clones, with roughly 80% as singletons. The sequenced sample consisted of peripheral blood. The source is a woman in her 70s with acute or convalescent COVID-19.

This clone has only a few counts. This chain links TRBV9 with TRBJ2-1; 7 bases are shared with TRBD1. Trimming took 2 bases from V and 2 from J; bases not matched to a gene: 1. The V gene's germline CDR1 is SGDLS and CDR2 YYNGEE. This CDR3 comprises 14 residues. CDR3 residues: CASSVGTAYNEQFF. CDR3 coding DNA: TGTGCCAGCAGCGTTGGGACAGCCTACAATGAGCAGTTCTTC.

The V gene is TRBV3-1 (or the pseudogene TRBV3-2), the J gene TRBJ2-1; weak D call: TRBD2 (5 bases). The V gene lost 1 base and the J gene lost 4 bases, with 20 bases spanning the gap. Germline assignment: CDR1 LGHDT and CDR2 YNNKEL (reference sequence). This CDR3 is built from 18 residues. The CDR3 DNA reads TGTGCCAGCAGCCAAGGGGATGGCCTGGACTTCCGATACAATGAGCAGTTCTTC. Translated, it gives CASSQGDGLDFRYNEQFF.

The J gene is TRBJ2-5, the V gene TRBV4-1; possibly TRBD1 for D (6 bases). Trimming removed 1 base at V and 1 base at J, with 16 bases between. CDR3 size: 17 residues. Germline CDR1 MGHRA, CDR2 YSYEKL. Here the CDR3 DNA reads TGCGCCAGCAGCCAAGTAGGGGCAGGGGTGCCCCAAGAGACCCAGTACTTC. This sequence encodes CASSQVGAGVPQETQYF.

This chain connects TRBV11-2 to TRBJ2-1; 7 positions agree with TRBD1. Germline values: CDR1 SGHAT, CDR2 FQNNGV. The CDR3 runs to 14 residues. J was trimmed by 9 bases and V by 4 bases; bases with no gene match: 9. The CDR3 DNA reads as TGTGCCAGCAGCTCCGAGGACAGGTTTAGTGAGCAGTTCTTC. Protein product: CASSSEDRFSEQFF.

The chain employs TRBV30 and TRBJ1-5; D unresolved. The ends were cut back, 0 bases at V and 5 bases at J, with 8 bases in the middle. The CDR3 is made up of 13 amino acids. CDR1 is GTSNPN, CDR2 SVGIG, per germline (reference sequence). CDR3 nucleotide sequence: TGTGCCTGGAGTGTACGGAGAGATCAGCCCCAGCATTTT. Amino acids: CAWSVRRDQPQHF. Using reference TRBV30 and TRBJ1-5 for the parts outside the CDR3, the full variable domain is SQTIHQWPATLVQPVGSPLSLECTVEGTSNPNLYWYRQAAGRGLQLLFYSVGIGQISSEVPQNLSASRPQDRQFILSSKKLLLSDSGFYLCAWSVRRDQPQHFGDGTRLSIL.

The gene calls are TRBV10-3 and TRBJ1-5, with TRBD1 as a possible D gene (6 bases). CDR1 is ENHRY, CDR2 SYGVKD, per germline. V lost 4 bases, J lost 11 bases, and 15 bases lay in between. The CDR3 covers 13 residues. CDR3 nucleotides: TGTGCCATCAGTGGCCAGGGGAAGGAGGCCCAGCATTTT. Its protein product is CAISGQGKEAQHF.

This chain connects TRBV4-2 to TRBJ1-6, with TRBD1 identical over 7 bases. The CDR3 totals 14 residues. CDR1 is LGHNA, CDR2 YNFKEQ, per germline. Trimming removed 3 bases from V and 7 bases from J; junction bases left unmatched: 3. The CDR3 nucleotides read TGTGCCAGCAGCCACGGACAGGAGAATTCACCCCTCCACTTT. Encoded protein: CASSHGQENSPLHF.

This clone has just a few counts. The chain joins TRBV11-2 to TRBJ1-1, with TRBD1 as a possible D gene (6 bases). Trimming removed 1 base at V and 4 bases at J, with 16 bases between. This CDR3 has 16 amino acids. Germline loops: CDR1 SGHAT, CDR2 FQNNGV. In DNA form, the CDR3 reads TGTGCCAGCAGCTTAGTACGCTCAGGGGTGGGCACTGAAGCTTTCTTT. Encoded protein: CASSLVRSGVGTEAFF. Full variable domain (remainder filled in from reference TRBV11-2 and TRBJ1-1): EAGVAQSPRYKIIEKRQSVAFWCNPISGHATLYWYQQILGQGPKLLIQFQNNGVVDDSQLPKDRFSAERLKGVDSTLKIQPAKLEDSAVYLCASSLVRSGVGTEAFFGQGTRLTVV.

The chain combines TRBV7-8 with TRBJ2-5; D gene uncertain. The V gene lost 5 bases and the J gene lost 0 bases, with 10 bases spanning the gap. Germline values: CDR1 SGHVS, CDR2 FQNEAQ. The CDR3 consists of 14 residues. CDR3 in amino acids: CASSPVSNQETQYF. The CDR3 bases are TGTGCCAGCAGCCCAGTGTCCAACCAAGAGACCCAGTACTTC.

The J gene is TRBJ2-1, the V gene TRBV5-1; 8 nucleotides agree with TRBD2. The germline V gene has CDR1 SGHRS and CDR2 YFSETQ. The CDR3 extends over 17 amino acids. The V and J ends lost 0 bases and 0 bases, in that order; junction bases with no gene match: 5. The CDR3 here is CASSLELAGRSYNEQFF. CDR3 nucleotides: TGCGCCAGCAGCTTGGAGTTAGCGGGGCGCTCCTACAATGAGCAGTTCTTC. The full variable domain, completed using reference TRBV5-1 and TRBJ2-1, is KAGVTQTPRYLIKTRGQQVTLSCSPISGHRSVSWYQQTPGQGLQFLFEYFSETQRNKGNFPGRFSGRQFSNSRSEMNVSTLELGDSALYLCASSLELAGRSYNEQFFGPGTRLTVL.

The rearrangement joins TRBV7-2 to TRBJ2-7; D may be TRBD2 (6 bases). This CDR3 is built from 15 residues. Trimming took 1 base from V and 0 from J, leaving 10 bases between them. Per germline, CDR1 SGHTA and CDR2 FQGNSA. The CDR3 DNA reads as TGTGCCAGCAGCTTAGTTTCCGGGAGCTCCTACGAGCAGTACTTC. Amino acid sequence: CASSLVSGSSYEQYF. Variable domain in full (rest from reference TRBV7-2 and TRBJ2-7): GAGVSQSPSNKVTEKGKDVELRCDPISGHTALYWYRQSLGQGLEFLIYFQGNSAPDKSGLPSDRFSAERTGGSVSTLTIQRTQQEDSAVYLCASSLVSGSSYEQYFGPGTRLTVT.

The V and J genes are TRBV2 and TRBJ2-5, with D possibly TRBD2 on 5 matching bases. V was clipped by 6 bases and J by 5 bases, with 16 bases between them. The CDR3 sequence is 14 residues long. Germline V gene sequence: CDR1 SNHLY, CDR2 FYNNEI. The chain's CDR3 is CASSTSRSQETQYF. As DNA, the CDR3 is TGTGCCAGCAGCACTAGTCGAAGTCAGGAGACCCAGTACTTC.

The CDR3 reads CASSFSGIDAYEQYF. The CDR3 bases are TGTGCCAGTAGTTTCTCAGGTATAGATGCCTACGAGCAGTACTTC. The chain links TRBV19 to TRBJ2-7; D is uncertain. The CDR3 extends over 15 amino acids. From germline, CDR1 is LNHDA and CDR2 SQIVND (reference sequence). V lost 5 bases and J lost 2, with 16 bases in between.

The gene calls are TRBV13 and TRBJ2-1, with 8 nucleotides matching TRBD1. Germline CDR1 and CDR2: PRHDT and FYEKMQ (reference sequence). This CDR3 region has 15 residues. V lost 5 bases to trimming and J lost 1 base; unmatched junction nucleotides: 4. The CDR3 DNA sequence: TGTGCCAGCAGCCCGGACAGGGCATCCTACAATGAGCAGTTCTTC. It encodes CASSPDRASYNEQFF.